The rows below give T cell receptor beta chains drawn from one sample of a study of a mutant IDH1 vaccine in newly diagnosed glioma. No antigens are known for them. Measured with immunoSEQ multiplex PCR; TCRdb has only the in-frame clones, and not every one. This sample carries approximately 56,000 clones, approximately 75% of them seen once, and the ten largest clones take over 4.5%. The source was PBMCs, collected from a glioma patient whose treatment included an IDH1 peptide vaccine. These TCRs come from a man aged 50 to 60 with glioma. The CDR3 runs from the conserved cysteine through the conserved F or W. The D gene is left open where the match is weak. Clone size is not always given. Where it is, it says once, few, many or a class for expanded clones.

cdr3_length	clone_size	d_call	j_call	v_call	cdr3_nt	cdr3_aa
15	.	TRBD1	TRBJ1-2	TRBV5-1	TGCGCCAGCAGCTTCCCGGGACAGGGGGCCCGTGGCTACACCTTC	CASSFPGQGARGYTF
13	.	.	TRBJ2-7	TRBV6-1	TGTGCCAGCAGGCGGGACAGCGTCTACGAGCAGTACTTC	CASRRDSVYEQYF
17	.	.	TRBJ2-3	TRBV29-1	TGCAGCGTTGGGTGGGGCGGTGGACCAGCGGGCACAGATACGCAGTATTTT	CSVGWGGGPAGTDTQYF
16	once	.	TRBJ1-5	TRBV5-1	TGCGCCAGCAGCTTGGGACCCCAGGGTGGCAATCAGCCCCAGCATTTT	CASSLGPQGGNQPQHF
17	.	TRBD2	TRBJ2-2	TRBV9	TGTGCCAGCGGTCGGGTTCCGGGGGGGGTAAACACCGGGGAGCTGTTTTTT	CASGRVPGGVNTGELFF
13	.	.	TRBJ1-4	TRBV7-9	TGTGCCAGCAGCCCCCCCAATAATGAAAAACTGTTTTTT	CASSPPNNEKLFF
17	.	TRBD2	TRBJ2-6	TRBV4-3	TGCGCCAGCAGCCAAGTTGCGGGGGGCGCTGGGGCCAACGTCCTGACTTTC	CASSQVAGGAGANVLTF
15	.	.	TRBJ2-6	TRBV5-1	TGCGCCAGCAGCCCAGACAATGCTGGGGCCAACGTCCTGACTTTC	CASSPDNAGANVLTF
15	.	.	TRBJ2-3	TRBV9	TGTGCCAGCAGCGTAGCTCCAGGGCCTCAGGATACGCAGTATTTT	CASSVAPGPQDTQYF
12	.	.	TRBJ2-7	TRBV6-6	TGTGCCAGCAGTTACGTAGGGTATGAGCAGTACTTC	CASSYVGYEQYF
15	.	.	TRBJ2-2	TRBV10-3	TGTGCCATACGGGGGACGGACCAGAACACCGGGGAGCTGTTTTTT	CAIRGTDQNTGELFF
13	.	.	TRBJ2-5	TRBV19	TGTGCCAGTAGCCCGGGGGAAAAAGAGACCCAGTACTTC	CASSPGEKETQYF
12	.	TRBD1	TRBJ1-2	TRBV5-6	TGTGCCAGCAGCTTGGACAGGGGTGGCTACACCTTC	CASSLDRGGYTF
15	.	.	TRBJ2-3	TRBV7-2	TGTGCCAGCAGCTTAGTCGGGCTAGCTGCAGATACGCAGTATTTT	CASSLVGLAADTQYF
16	.	TRBD1	TRBJ2-7	TRBV7-9	TGTGCCAGCAGCTGGGACAGAAAAGGTGAAGGTTTCGAGCAGTACTTC	CASSWDRKGEGFEQYF
14	.	TRBD1	TRBJ1-1	TRBV10-3	TGTGCCATCAGGGCCGGGCAGGGGGACACTGAAGCTTTCTTT	CAIRAGQGDTEAFF
12	.	.	TRBJ1-1	TRBV6-5	TGTGCCAGCAGTTCGGCGGGGAGCGGAGACATCTTT	CASSSAGSGDIF
15	.	TRBD1	TRBJ2-7	TRBV30	TGTGCCTGGAGTGGAGGACAGGGGGCGATTTACGAGCAGTACTTC	CAWSGGQGAIYEQYF
17	.	.	TRBJ2-2	TRBV4-1	TGCGCCAGCAGCCCATCCACGACCCCCGCGAACACCGGGGAGCTGTTTTTT	CASSPSTTPANTGELFF
16	.	TRBD2	TRBJ2-1	TRBV6-5	TGTGCCAGCAGTTACCCAAGGACTAGCGGATACAATGAGCAGTTCTTC	CASSYPRTSGYNEQFF
15	.	TRBD1	TRBJ2-1	TRBV5-1	TGCGCCAGCAGCTTGGGACAGGGAGAGTACAATGAGCAGTTCTTC	CASSLGQGEYNEQFF
15	.	TRBD1	TRBJ2-7	TRBV4-1	TGCGCCAGCAGCCCAGAGGCGACAGGGGCCTACGAGCAGTACTTC	CASSPEATGAYEQYF
15	.	TRBD2	TRBJ2-1	TRBV15	TGTGCCACCAGCAGAGATAGGGCGGGGGGGCCTGAGCAGTTCTTC	CATSRDRAGGPEQFF
15	.	.	TRBJ1-5	TRBV5-6	TGTGCCAGCAGCCAGAGGGGGAGTAGCAATCAGCCCCAGCATTTT	CASSQRGSSNQPQHF
13	.	.	TRBJ2-1	TRBV7-2	TGTGCCAGCAGCTTAGAGGAGGCAAGCGAGCAGCTCTTC	CASSLEEASEQLF
14	.	TRBD2	TRBJ2-3	TRBV7-2	TGTGCCAGCAGCCGCGGGGGGGCCGCAGATACGCAGTATTTT	CASSRGGAADTQYF
14	.	TRBD1	TRBJ1-1	TRBV30	TGTGCCTGGAGTTTTCCCGGGACAGGAACTGAAGCTTTCTTT	CAWSFPGTGTEAFF
15	.	.	TRBJ1-1	TRBV6-6	TGTGCCAGCAGTTACTCGGGACTTCAGAACACTGAAGCTTTCTTT	CASSYSGLQNTEAFF
15	.	TRBD2	TRBJ2-7	TRBV6-6	TGTGCCAGCAGTTACTCCGGGACTAGCGGCTACGAGCAGTACTTC	CASSYSGTSGYEQYF
13	once	.	TRBJ1-4	TRBV27	TGTGCCAGCGGGAAGGGGACCAATGAAAAACTGTTTTTT	CASGKGTNEKLFF
15	.	TRBD1	TRBJ2-7	TRBV28	TGTGCCAGCAGTTTAAGGGGCAGGGGGTTGCACGAGCAGTACTTC	CASSLRGRGLHEQYF
16	.	.	TRBJ1-1	TRBV6-6	TGTGCCAGCAGCGGCCGAGTGGGGGAAACGGGCACTGAAGCTTTCTTT	CASSGRVGETGTEAFF
12	once	.	TRBJ2-5	TRBV7-9	TGTGCCAGCAGGGACTTTCAAGAGACCCAGTACTTC	CASRDFQETQYF
17	.	.	TRBJ1-5	TRBV15	TGTGCCACCAGCAGGCACGTCGACTTCAGCCCCAATCAGCCCCAGCATTTT	CATSRHVDFSPNQPQHF
13	.	.	TRBJ1-1	TRBV23-1	TGCGCCAGCACACCCCAGGGATTCACTGAAGCTTTCTTT	CASTPQGFTEAFF